This T cell receptor (beta chain) came from a study of shared clonotypes between healthy human individuals. This clone has more than one count but fewer than ten. The sample holds other DNA sequences that translate to the same CDR3. Method: immunoSEQ multiplex PCR; TCRdb's copy keeps in-frame clones and lacks some. The data hold about half a million clones, with around four fifths observed a single time. The CDR3 sequence is 13 residues long. Looked up from germline, CDR1 is LNHDA and CDR2 is SQIVND (reference sequence). J gave up 2 bases and V 5 bases, and 0 bases lay outside the gene matches. This TCR was recovered from a woman aged 40 to 50 in good health. Some clones in this sample may be carry-over from other donors' samples. Sequencing was carried out using PBMCs. This chain connects TRBV19 to TRBJ1-5; 7 bases are a match to TRBD1. CDR3: CASSGTGNQPQHF. CDR3 in DNA: TGTGCCAGTAGTGGGACAGGCAATCAGCCCCAGCATTTT.